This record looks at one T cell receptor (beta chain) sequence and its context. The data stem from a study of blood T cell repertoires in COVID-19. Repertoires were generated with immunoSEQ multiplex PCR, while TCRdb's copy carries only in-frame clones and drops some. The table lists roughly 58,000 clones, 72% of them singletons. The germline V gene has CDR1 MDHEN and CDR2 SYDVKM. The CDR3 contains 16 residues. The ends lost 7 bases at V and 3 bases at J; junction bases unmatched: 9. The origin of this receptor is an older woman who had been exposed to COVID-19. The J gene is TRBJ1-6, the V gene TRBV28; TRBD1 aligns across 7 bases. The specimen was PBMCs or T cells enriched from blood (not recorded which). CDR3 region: CASILTTGSYNSPLHF. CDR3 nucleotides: TGTGCCAGCATCCTCACGACAGGGAGCTATAATTCACCCCTCCACTTT.